This TCR beta chain was obtained from a study of T cell changes during pregnancy in multiple sclerosis. From germline, CDR1 is MNHEY and CDR2 SMNVEV (reference sequence). The CDR3 contains 15 residues. V was shortened by 3 bases and J by 3 bases, with 12 bases between the two germline ends. TCRdb keeps only in-frame clones here, not all; method: immunoSEQ multiplex PCR. The sample holds around 71,000 clones, around nine tenths seen once. This clonotype was sampled from a female donor with multiple sclerosis, enrolled in a pregnancy study. Specimen: peripheral blood, collected in the third trimester of pregnancy. This chain links TRBV27 with TRBJ1-5; TRBD1 is a possible D gene (6 bases). CDR3 sequence (DNA): TGTGCCAGCAGTTTTAACAGGGAACCCAATCAGCCCCAGCATTTT. This sequence encodes CASSFNREPNQPQHF.